The 6 T cell receptor beta chains below all came from one sample that was sequenced in a study of high-grade serous ovarian cancer treatment subgroups. Profiling relied on immunoSEQ multiplex PCR, and the TCRdb table lists in-frame clones only, not all of them. The sample has about 9,000 clones, 60% to 85% seen once. Tumor tissue was taken before any definitive surgery or chemotherapy was given. Specimen: tumor tissue. The receptors were gathered from a human donor with high-grade serous ovarian cancer.

This chain joins TRBV18 and TRBJ1-5, with 10 bases lining up with TRBD1. V shed 4 bases and J 6 bases; nucleotides not matched to a gene: 3. CDR1 KGHSH and CDR2 LQKENI come from the germline V gene. This CDR3 has 14 residues. DNA of the CDR3: TGTGCCAGCTCACAAGGACAGGGGGTTCAGCCCCAGCATTTT. Its translation: CASSQGQGVQPQHF.

The rearrangement links TRBV23-1 to TRBJ2-7; 7 nucleotides agree with TRBD1. TRBV23-1 is an ORF for which the function is uncertain. This CDR3 contains 10 residues. J was trimmed by 5 bases and V by 11 bases; bases with no gene match: 3. In DNA, the CDR3 is TGCGCCCTGACAGGGCACGAGCAGTACTTC. Its protein is CALTGHEQYF.

The V gene is TRBV27, the J gene TRBJ2-2; 7 bases agree with TRBD1. The CDR3 sequence is 17 residues long. The V and J ends lost 5 bases and 2 bases, in that order; junction bases with no gene match: 11. From germline, CDR1 is MNHEY and CDR2 SMNVEV (reference sequence). CDR3 in DNA: TGTGCCAGCAGTCCCTACAGGGGTTCCCCTAACACCGGGGAGCTGTTTTTT. This sequence encodes CASSPYRGSPNTGELFF.

The V gene is TRBV6-6, the J gene TRBJ2-2; TRBD1 aligns across 8 bases. This CDR3 has 16 amino acids. The J segment lost 7 bases and the V segment lost 0 bases, leaving 7 bases of the junction unmatched. The germline V gene encodes CDR1 MNHNY and CDR2 SVGAGI (reference sequence). CDR3 sequence reads: CASSYSPMTGVGELFF. As DNA, the CDR3 is TGTGCCAGCAGTTACTCCCCCATGACAGGGGTCGGGGAGCTGTTTTTT.

The J gene is TRBJ2-1, the V gene TRBV7-3; D is unresolved. V lost 4 bases and J 8 bases, leaving 30 bases between the germline ends. Germline V lookup: CDR1 SGHTA, CDR2 FQGTGA. The CDR3 loop spans 19 amino acids. CDR3 in amino acids: CASSSRPTWYVESDDEQFF. In DNA form, the CDR3 reads TGTGCCAGCAGCTCGCGACCAACATGGTATGTGGAGTCTGACGATGAGCAGTTCTTC.

The rearrangement joins TRBV27 to TRBJ2-7; the match to TRBD1 covers 10 bases. V shed 7 bases, J shed 6 bases, and the junction held 9 bases outside the gene matches. This CDR3 has 14 residues. Germline V gene lookup returns CDR1 MNHEY and CDR2 SMNVEV (reference sequence). DNA for the CDR3: TGTGCCAGCACCCCCGCACGGGACAGGGGCGAGCAGTACTTC. Translation: CASTPARDRGEQYF.